This paragraph covers one T cell receptor beta chain sequence. The antigen remains unidentified. This entry belongs to a study of T cells in localized non-small cell lung cancer. Whole-study findings and limits: Sequencing was restricted to one tumor region; therefore, heterogeneity remains possible. It was uninvolved adjacent lung that showed the highest T cell clonality, exceeding tumor.

V lost 3 bases, J lost 9 bases, and 27 bases lay in between. The CDR3 sequence is 17 residues long. The V gene's germline CDR1 is SGHRS and CDR2 YFSETQ. Repertoires were generated with immunoSEQ multiplex PCR, while TCRdb's copy carries only in-frame clones and drops some. The sample holds roughly 7,300 clones, 92% seen once. The sample was peripheral blood mononuclear cells, taken before any cancer treatment. This TCR derives from a male donor aged 60 or over with stage II lung adenocarcinoma. This rearrangement joins TRBV5-1 to TRBJ1-1; no clear D. In DNA, the CDR3 is TGCGCCAGCAGCTCCGGAAGCGGACGGACGCATCGAACCCAAGCTTTCTTT. It translates to CASSSGSGRTHRTQAFF. Full variable domain (remainder filled in from reference TRBV5-1 and TRBJ1-1): KAGVTQTPRYLIKTRGQQVTLSCSPISGHRSVSWYQQTPGQGLQFLFEYFSETQRNKGNFPGRFSGRQFSNSRSEMNVSTLELGDSALYLCASSSGSGRTHRTQAFFGQGTRLTVV.